These 14 T cell receptor beta chains were all obtained from the same sample, sequenced in a study of blood T cell repertoires in COVID-19. Produced via immunoSEQ multiplex PCR; TCRdb's table is partial and in-frame only. The table records 250,000 to 350,000 clones, over 75% of them present only once. Sequenced input: peripheral blood. The receptors derive from a woman in her fifties or sixties with acute or convalescent COVID-19.

The V call is TRBV11-2, the J call TRBJ2-7, with 7 bases aligning to TRBD2. This CDR3 is built from 13 residues. Germline CDR1 and CDR2: SGHAT and FQNNGV. V was clipped by 5 bases and J by 0 bases; unmatched bases: 1. CDR3 nucleotides: TGTGCCAGCAGCGGCGGGAGCTCCTACGAGCAGTACTTC. It specifies CASSGGSSYEQYF.

The genes are TRBV19 and TRBJ1-6; 10 bases are shared with TRBD1. V shed 4 bases and J 9 bases; nucleotides not matched to a gene: 6. Per the germline V gene, CDR1 is LNHDA and CDR2 is SQIVND (reference sequence). This CDR3 has 15 residues. CDR3 region: CASSTFGTGASPLHF. DNA for the CDR3: TGTGCCAGTAGTACCTTCGGGACAGGGGCTTCACCCCTCCACTTT.

The chain combines TRBV29-1 with TRBJ2-3; 8 bases align to TRBD2. The germline V gene encodes CDR1 SQVTM and CDR2 ANQGSEA. The V and J ends lost 2 bases and 5 bases, in that order; junction bases with no gene match: 15. CDR3 length: 17 amino acids. Here the CDR3 reads CSVESLMAGGREDTQYF. CDR3 DNA sequence: TGCAGCGTTGAATCCCTTATGGCGGGGGGCCGGGAAGATACGCAGTATTTT.

This chain connects TRBV7-2 to TRBJ2-3; D may be TRBD2 (6 bases). Germline CDR1 and CDR2: SGHTA and FQGNSA. This CDR3 has 15 residues. V was shortened by 1 base and J by 1 base, with 9 bases between the two germline ends. The CDR3 coding sequence is TGTGCCAGCAGCTTAGTAAGCGGGCGCACAGATACGCAGTATTTT. It encodes CASSLVSGRTDTQYF.

This sequence joins TRBV3-1 (or the pseudogene TRBV3-2) and TRBJ1-5; no definite D call. V lost 1 base and J 2 bases, leaving 6 bases between the germline ends. CDR1 is LGHDT, CDR2 YNNKEL, per germline (reference sequence). The CDR3 totals 14 residues. For the CDR3, the DNA is TGTGCCAGCAGCCAAGTCCCAGGCAATCAGCCCCAGCATTTT. Protein sequence: CASSQVPGNQPQHF.

J is TRBJ2-7 and V is TRBV2; 8 nucleotides align to TRBD1. The CDR3 loop spans 14 amino acids. Germline trimming cut 8 bases from V and 0 bases from J; bases unmatched to any gene: 6. Germline CDR1 and CDR2: SNHLY and FYNNEI. CDR3 nucleotide sequence: TGTGCCAGCCTCCCCGGGACAGGCTCCTACGAGCAGTACTTC. It yields the protein CASLPGTGSYEQYF.

The chain combines TRBV2 with TRBJ1-5; 7 bases agree with TRBD1. V shed 5 bases and J 3 bases; nucleotides not matched to a gene: 4. Germline CDR1 SNHLY, CDR2 FYNNEI. This CDR3 spans 14 amino acids. The DNA of the CDR3 is TGTGCCAGCAGTCTACAGGGGATCAATCAGCCCCAGCATTTT. It encodes CASSLQGINQPQHF.

This clone was detected only once. This chain connects TRBV7-2 to TRBJ1-6; D possibly corresponds to TRBD1 (6 bases). This CDR3 is built from 16 residues. Trimming took off 5 bases at V and 6 bases at J, with 17 bases between the two ends. Germline CDR1 and CDR2: SGHTA and FQGNSA. The CDR3 nucleotides read TGTGCCAGCAGCGCCTCGGGGGGCCCCCTTAATTCACCCCTCCACTTT. This encodes CASSASGGPLNSPLHF.

The rearrangement joins TRBV4-1 to TRBJ1-3, with D tentatively TRBD1 (5 bases). The CDR3 runs 13 residues. V lost 3 bases and J lost 2, with 5 bases in between. Germline CDR1 MGHRA, CDR2 YSYEKL. The CDR3 DNA follows: TGCGCCAGCAGCCAGACAGCTGGAAACACCATATATTTT. This gives the protein CASSQTAGNTIYF.

As regards this clone: Other DNA sequences of this sample code for an identical CDR3. V is TRBV4-3 and J is TRBJ2-7; 11 nucleotides agree with TRBD1. Germline-derived CDR1 and CDR2 are LGHNA and YSLEER. This CDR3 comprises 15 residues. Trimming removed 0 bases from V and 7 bases from J; junction bases left unmatched: 5. CDR3 residues: CASSQEGQGAGEQYF. The CDR3 DNA reads TGCGCCAGCAGCCAAGAAGGACAGGGGGCGGGGGAGCAGTACTTC.

This sequence joins TRBV4-2 and TRBJ2-5; D is perhaps TRBD2 (6 bases). Germline assignment: CDR1 LGHNA and CDR2 YNFKEQ. The V end lost 0 bases, the J end lost 1 base, and 15 bases lay between the germline ends. This CDR3 comprises 17 residues. The CDR3 bases are TGTGCCAGCAGCCAAGATCCGACCGCGGGGACCCAAGAGACCCAGTACTTC. It specifies CASSQDPTAGTQETQYF.

This clone occurred a few times. V gene TRBV3-1 (or the pseudogene TRBV3-2) combines with J gene TRBJ2-2; D unresolved. The germline V and J ends were trimmed by 1 base and 0 bases, with 9 bases remaining between them. CDR1 and CDR2 (germline): LGHDT, YNNKEL (reference sequence). The CDR3 consists of 16 residues. DNA for the CDR3: TGTGCCAGCAGCCAAGGACAAATAGCGAACACCGGGGAGCTGTTTTTT. Translated: CASSQGQIANTGELFF.

The CDR3 spells CASSFQAGRGNQPQHF. CDR3 DNA sequence: TGTGCCAGCAGCTTTCAGGCCGGGCGGGGCAATCAGCCCCAGCATTTT. The gene calls are TRBV7-9 and TRBJ1-5; D is uncertain. Germline V gene sequence: CDR1 SEHNR, CDR2 FQNEAQ (reference sequence). V gave up 3 bases and J gave up 2 bases, with 14 bases separating them. The CDR3 runs 16 residues. The variable domain in full, with the rest retrieved from reference TRBV7-9 and TRBJ1-5, is DTGVSQNPRHKITKRGQNVTFRCDPISEHNRLYWYRQTLGQGPEFLTYFQNEAQLEKSRLLSDRFSAERPKGSFSTLEIQRTEQGDSAMYLCASSFQAGRGNQPQHFGDGTRLSIL.

This clone has only a few counts. The V call is TRBV9, the J call TRBJ2-1; D not certain. Germline V lookup: CDR1 SGDLS, CDR2 YYNGEE. This CDR3 has 15 residues. V lost 3 bases to trimming and J lost 4 bases, with 14 bases between them. CDR3 loop: CASSAFSATYNEQFF. CDR3 bases: TGTGCCAGCAGCGCGTTCAGCGCTACTTACAATGAGCAGTTCTTC. Using reference TRBV9 and TRBJ2-1 for the parts outside the CDR3, the full variable domain is DSGVTQTPKHLITATGQRVTLRCSPRSGDLSVYWYQQSLDQGLQFLIQYYNGEERAKGNILERFSAQQFPDLHSELNLSSLELGDSALYFCASSAFSATYNEQFFGPGTRLTVL.